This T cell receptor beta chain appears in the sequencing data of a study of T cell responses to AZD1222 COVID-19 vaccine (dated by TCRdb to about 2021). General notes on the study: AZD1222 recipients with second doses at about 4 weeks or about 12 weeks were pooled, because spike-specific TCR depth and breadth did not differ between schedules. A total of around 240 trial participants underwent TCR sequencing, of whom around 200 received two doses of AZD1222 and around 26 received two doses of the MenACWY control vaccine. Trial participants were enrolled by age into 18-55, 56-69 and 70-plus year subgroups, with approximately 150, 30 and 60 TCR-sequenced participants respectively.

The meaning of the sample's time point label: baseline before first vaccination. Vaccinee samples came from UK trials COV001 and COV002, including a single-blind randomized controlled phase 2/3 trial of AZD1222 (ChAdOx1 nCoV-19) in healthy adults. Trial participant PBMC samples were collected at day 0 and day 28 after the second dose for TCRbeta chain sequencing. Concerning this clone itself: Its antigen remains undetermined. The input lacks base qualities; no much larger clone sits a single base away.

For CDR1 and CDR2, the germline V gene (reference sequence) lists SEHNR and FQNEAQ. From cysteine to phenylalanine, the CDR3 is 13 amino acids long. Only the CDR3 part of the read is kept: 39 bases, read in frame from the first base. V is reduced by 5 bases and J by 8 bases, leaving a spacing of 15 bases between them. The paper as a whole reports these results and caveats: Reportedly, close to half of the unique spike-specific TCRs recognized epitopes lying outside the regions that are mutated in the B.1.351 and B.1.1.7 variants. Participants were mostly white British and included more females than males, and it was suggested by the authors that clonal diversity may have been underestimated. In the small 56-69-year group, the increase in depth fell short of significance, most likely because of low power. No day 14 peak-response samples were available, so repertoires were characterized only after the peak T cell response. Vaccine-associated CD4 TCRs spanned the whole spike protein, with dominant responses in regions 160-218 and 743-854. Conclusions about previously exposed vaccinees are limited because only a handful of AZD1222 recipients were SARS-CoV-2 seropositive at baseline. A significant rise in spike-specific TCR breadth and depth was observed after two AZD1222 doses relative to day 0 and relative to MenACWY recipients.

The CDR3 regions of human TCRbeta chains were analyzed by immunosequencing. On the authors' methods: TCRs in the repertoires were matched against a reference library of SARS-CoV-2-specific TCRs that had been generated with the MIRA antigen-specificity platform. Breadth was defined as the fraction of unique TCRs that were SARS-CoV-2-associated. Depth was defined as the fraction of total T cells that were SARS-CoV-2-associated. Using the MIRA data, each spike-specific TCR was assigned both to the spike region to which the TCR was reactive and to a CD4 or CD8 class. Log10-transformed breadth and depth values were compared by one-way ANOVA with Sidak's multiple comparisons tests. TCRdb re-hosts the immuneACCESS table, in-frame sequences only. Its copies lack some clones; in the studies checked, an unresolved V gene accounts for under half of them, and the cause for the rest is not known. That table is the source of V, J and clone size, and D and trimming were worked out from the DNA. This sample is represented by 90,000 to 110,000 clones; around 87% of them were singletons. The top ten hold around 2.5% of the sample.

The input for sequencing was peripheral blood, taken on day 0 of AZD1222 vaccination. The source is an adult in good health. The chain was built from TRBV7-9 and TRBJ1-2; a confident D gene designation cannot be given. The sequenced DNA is TGTGCCAGCAGCCATCCGGAGGGAGGGGGCTACACCTTC. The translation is CASSHPEGGGYTF.